This TCR beta chain was captured by sequencing in a study of OX40 agonist ivuxolimab in advanced cancers. Data came from immunoSEQ multiplex PCR; TCRdb stores just in-frame clones and leaves some out. The data contain about 76,000 clones, around nine tenths of them singletons. This CDR3 is 18 amino acids long. CDR1 is LNHDA and CDR2 is SQIVND in the germline V gene (reference sequence). V lost 5 bases, J lost 2 bases, and 22 bases lay in between. The study, taken as a whole, reports: Clonal expansion by week 6 occurred in CD4+ and CD8+ blood T cells (at 0.1 to 3.0 mg/kg).

For this clone: Its antigen is unknown.

Sequencing was performed on CD4+ or CD8+ T cells sorted from blood, taken in a trial of the OX40 agonist ivuxolimab. The receptor comes from an adult with an advanced solid tumor such as melanoma, head and neck, liver or kidney cancer. J is TRBJ1-3 and V is TRBV19; D is perhaps TRBD1 (6 bases). Here the CDR3 reads CASSEDSLGLGTGNTIYF. The CDR3 coding sequence is TGTGCCAGTAGTGAGGACAGTCTCGGCCTGGGTACTGGAAACACCATATATTTT.